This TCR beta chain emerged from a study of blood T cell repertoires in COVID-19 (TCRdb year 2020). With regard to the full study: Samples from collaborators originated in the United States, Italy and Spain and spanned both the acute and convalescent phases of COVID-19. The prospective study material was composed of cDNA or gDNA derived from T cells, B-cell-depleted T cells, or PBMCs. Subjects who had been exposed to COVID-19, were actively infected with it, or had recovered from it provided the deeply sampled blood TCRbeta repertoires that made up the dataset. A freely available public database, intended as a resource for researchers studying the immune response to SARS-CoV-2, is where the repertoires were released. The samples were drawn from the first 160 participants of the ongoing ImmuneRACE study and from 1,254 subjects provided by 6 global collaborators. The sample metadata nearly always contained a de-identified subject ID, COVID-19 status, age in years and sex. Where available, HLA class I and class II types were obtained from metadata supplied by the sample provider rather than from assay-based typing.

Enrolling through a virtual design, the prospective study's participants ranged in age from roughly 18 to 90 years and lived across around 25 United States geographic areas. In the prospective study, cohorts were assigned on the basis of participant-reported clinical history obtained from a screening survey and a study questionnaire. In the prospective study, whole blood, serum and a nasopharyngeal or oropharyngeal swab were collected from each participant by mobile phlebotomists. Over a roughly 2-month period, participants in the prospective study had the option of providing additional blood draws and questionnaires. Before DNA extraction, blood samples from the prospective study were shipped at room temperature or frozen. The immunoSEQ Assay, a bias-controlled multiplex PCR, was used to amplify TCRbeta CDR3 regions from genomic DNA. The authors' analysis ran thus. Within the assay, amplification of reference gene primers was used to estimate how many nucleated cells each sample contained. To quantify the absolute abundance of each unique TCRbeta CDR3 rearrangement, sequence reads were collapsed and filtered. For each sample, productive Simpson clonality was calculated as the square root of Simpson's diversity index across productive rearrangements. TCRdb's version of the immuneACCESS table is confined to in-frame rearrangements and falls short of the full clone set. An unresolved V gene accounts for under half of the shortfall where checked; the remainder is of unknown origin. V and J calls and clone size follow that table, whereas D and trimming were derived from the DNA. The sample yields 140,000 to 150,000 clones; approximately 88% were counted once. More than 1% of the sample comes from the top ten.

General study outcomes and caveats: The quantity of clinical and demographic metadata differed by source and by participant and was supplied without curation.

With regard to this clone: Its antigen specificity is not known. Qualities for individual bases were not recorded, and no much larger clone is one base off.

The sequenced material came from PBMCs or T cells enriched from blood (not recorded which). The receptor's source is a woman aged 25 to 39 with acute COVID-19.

At the DNA level, the sequence is TGTGCCAGCAGCGCGACTTGGATAGAGACCCAGTACTTC. It codes for CASSATWIETQYF. The V gene is TRBV7-2 and the J gene is TRBJ2-5; the D gene lacks a confident call. CDR3 length: 13 amino acids, cysteine to phenylalanine. The DNA shown is the 39-base CDR3, in frame from base 1. V loses 5 bases of germline sequence and J loses 4 bases, and the interval between the two ends is 11 bases. CDR1 and CDR2 were assigned from the germline V gene as SGHTA and FQGNSA.